These T cell receptor beta chains were read from a single sample in a study of neoadjuvant nivolumab and ipilimumab in lung cancer. The method was immunoSEQ multiplex PCR; TCRdb's version includes in-frame clones alone and lacks a portion of them. This table has 30,000 or so clones, roughly nine tenths appearing once. Material: peripheral blood, obtained after neoadjuvant nivolumab, alone or with ipilimumab, at or shortly before surgery. These TCRs come from an adult with non-small cell lung cancer. CDR3s include the opening cysteine and the closing phenylalanine or tryptophan. Fields, in order: J gene, D gene, clone size, V gene, CDR3 length, CDR3 DNA, CDR3 protein. The D gene is left open where the match is weak. Clone size is stated in some rows and not others, as once, few, many or a class when expanded.

j_call: TRBJ1-2
d_call: TRBD1
clone_size: -
v_call: TRBV5-1
cdr3_length: 14
cdr3_nt: TGCGCCAGCAGCCCGGGACAGGGTGGAGGAGGCTACACCTTC
cdr3_aa: CASSPGQGGGGYTF

j_call: TRBJ2-1
d_call: -
clone_size: -
v_call: TRBV7-3
cdr3_length: 15
cdr3_nt: TGTGCCAGCAGTTTGGGAGCGGAACGGTACAATGAGCAGTTCTTC
cdr3_aa: CASSLGAERYNEQFF

j_call: TRBJ1-4
d_call: -
clone_size: -
v_call: TRBV6-1
cdr3_length: 12
cdr3_nt: TGTGCCAGCAGTGATGGACCTGAAAAACTGTTTTTT
cdr3_aa: CASSDGPEKLFF

j_call: TRBJ1-5
d_call: -
clone_size: few
v_call: TRBV10-2
cdr3_length: 14
cdr3_nt: TGCGCCAGCAGTGAAGGAGGGGACGTTCAGCCCCAGCATTTT
cdr3_aa: CASSEGGDVQPQHF

j_call: TRBJ1-2
d_call: -
clone_size: -
v_call: TRBV9
cdr3_length: 15
cdr3_nt: TGTGCCAGCAGCGTAGATCCGGGTCCTAACTATGGCTACACCTTC
cdr3_aa: CASSVDPGPNYGYTF

j_call: TRBJ2-3
d_call: -
clone_size: -
v_call: TRBV4-1
cdr3_length: 18
cdr3_nt: TGCGCCAGCAGCCAAGAAAGGGACGGAACTCCGGGCGCAGATACGCAGTATTTT
cdr3_aa: CASSQERDGTPGADTQYF

j_call: TRBJ2-5
d_call: TRBD1
clone_size: -
v_call: TRBV6-1
cdr3_length: 13
cdr3_nt: TGTGCCAGCAGTTCGACAGGGACAGAGACCCAGTACTTC
cdr3_aa: CASSSTGTETQYF

j_call: TRBJ1-2
d_call: -
clone_size: -
v_call: TRBV6-5
cdr3_length: 12
cdr3_nt: TGTGCCAGCATAACAGACACCTATGGCTACACCTTC
cdr3_aa: CASITDTYGYTF

j_call: TRBJ1-2
d_call: -
clone_size: -
v_call: TRBV6-5
cdr3_length: 15
cdr3_nt: TGTGCCAGCAGTTACTCGATGTGGGGGAGAGACGGCTACACCTTC
cdr3_aa: CASSYSMWGRDGYTF

j_call: TRBJ1-3
d_call: -
clone_size: -
v_call: TRBV6-1
cdr3_length: 14
cdr3_nt: TGTGCCACTTTCCATAGGGGGTCTGGAAACACCATATATTTT
cdr3_aa: CATFHRGSGNTIYF

j_call: TRBJ1-2
d_call: -
clone_size: -
v_call: TRBV6-5
cdr3_length: 13
cdr3_nt: TGTGCCAGCAGATGGACGGGGAACTATGGCTACACCTTC
cdr3_aa: CASRWTGNYGYTF

j_call: TRBJ2-1
d_call: TRBD1
clone_size: -
v_call: TRBV5-1
cdr3_length: 17
cdr3_nt: TGCGCCAGCAGCGCGTTGACCGGGACAGGGAAATACAATGAGCAGTTCTTC
cdr3_aa: CASSALTGTGKYNEQFF

j_call: TRBJ2-5
d_call: -
clone_size: -
v_call: TRBV10-3
cdr3_length: 12
cdr3_nt: TGTGCCATCAGTGAGCCGGGGGAGACCCAGTACTTC
cdr3_aa: CAISEPGETQYF

j_call: TRBJ1-1
d_call: -
clone_size: -
v_call: TRBV2
cdr3_length: 12
cdr3_nt: TGTGCCAGCAGAGGGACCGTCGGGCCGGCTTTCTTT
cdr3_aa: CASRGTVGPAFF

j_call: TRBJ2-3
d_call: -
clone_size: once
v_call: TRBV6-6
cdr3_length: 14
cdr3_nt: TGTGCCAGCAGTTACTTTTCGGGAACAGATACGCAGTATTTT
cdr3_aa: CASSYFSGTDTQYF

j_call: TRBJ2-1
d_call: -
clone_size: -
v_call: TRBV5-5
cdr3_length: 17
cdr3_nt: TGTGCCAGCAGCAAATGGAGAATTTATCCTTCCTACAATGAGCAGTTCTTC
cdr3_aa: CASSKWRIYPSYNEQFF

j_call: TRBJ1-1
d_call: -
clone_size: -
v_call: TRBV5-1
cdr3_length: 15
cdr3_nt: TGCGCCAGCAGCTTAGTAGAAACCGGGGCCGGTGAAGCTTTCTTT
cdr3_aa: CASSLVETGAGEAFF

j_call: TRBJ1-1
d_call: -
clone_size: -
v_call: TRBV2
cdr3_length: 13
cdr3_nt: TGTGCCAGCAGTGAGATAGGGGGCACTGAAGCTTTCTTT
cdr3_aa: CASSEIGGTEAFF

j_call: TRBJ2-5
d_call: -
clone_size: once
v_call: TRBV5-1
cdr3_length: 14
cdr3_nt: TGCGCCAGCAGCTTGAACAGGGGAGGAGAGACCCAGTACTTC
cdr3_aa: CASSLNRGGETQYF

j_call: TRBJ1-2
d_call: -
clone_size: -
v_call: TRBV9
cdr3_length: 14
cdr3_nt: TGTGCCAGCAGCGTGGGGGTCAGTTACTATGGCTACACCTTC
cdr3_aa: CASSVGVSYYGYTF

j_call: TRBJ2-1
d_call: -
clone_size: -
v_call: TRBV6-1
cdr3_length: 14
cdr3_nt: TGTGCCAGCAGTCGAGGGCATGGGGTGGATGAGCAGTTCTTC
cdr3_aa: CASSRGHGVDEQFF

j_call: TRBJ2-5
d_call: -
clone_size: -
v_call: TRBV7-9
cdr3_length: 14
cdr3_nt: TGTGCCAGCAGCCCCAGACAGGACCAAGAGACCCAGTACTTC
cdr3_aa: CASSPRQDQETQYF

j_call: TRBJ2-2
d_call: -
clone_size: once
v_call: TRBV28
cdr3_length: 15
cdr3_nt: TGTGCCAGCAGTTTCTCCCCAGGGCTCACCGGGGAGCTGTTTTTT
cdr3_aa: CASSFSPGLTGELFF

j_call: TRBJ2-1
d_call: -
clone_size: -
v_call: TRBV4-1
cdr3_length: 17
cdr3_nt: TGCGCCAGCAGCCAAGTCCTAGCCGGACCTTTCTACAATGAGCAGTTCTTC
cdr3_aa: CASSQVLAGPFYNEQFF

j_call: TRBJ1-2
d_call: -
clone_size: -
v_call: TRBV11-2
cdr3_length: 14
cdr3_nt: TGTGCCAGCAGCTGGACCGGAATGGCCTATGGCTACACCTTC
cdr3_aa: CASSWTGMAYGYTF

j_call: TRBJ1-2
d_call: -
clone_size: -
v_call: TRBV29-1
cdr3_length: 11
cdr3_nt: TGCAGCGTTGAAGTGGTCTATGGCTACACCTTC
cdr3_aa: CSVEVVYGYTF

j_call: TRBJ1-1
d_call: -
clone_size: once
v_call: TRBV28
cdr3_length: 12
cdr3_nt: TGTGCCAGCAGGGGGTTGAACACTGAAGCTTTCTTT
cdr3_aa: CASRGLNTEAFF

j_call: TRBJ2-5
d_call: TRBD1
clone_size: -
v_call: TRBV5-1
cdr3_length: 17
cdr3_nt: TGCGCCAGCAGCTTGGACAACCCGCAGGGGGCGGGGGAGACCCAGTACTTC
cdr3_aa: CASSLDNPQGAGETQYF

j_call: TRBJ2-7
d_call: -
clone_size: -
v_call: TRBV6-1
cdr3_length: 13
cdr3_nt: TGTGCCAGCAGTGAAAGTGGTGGTGTAGGGCAGTACTTC
cdr3_aa: CASSESGGVGQYF

j_call: TRBJ1-4
d_call: TRBD1
clone_size: -
v_call: TRBV7-2
cdr3_length: 14
cdr3_nt: TGTGCCAGCAGGTTGACAGGGGGGAGTGAAAAACTGTTTTTT
cdr3_aa: CASRLTGGSEKLFF

j_call: TRBJ2-3
d_call: TRBD1
clone_size: -
v_call: TRBV4-1
cdr3_length: 13
cdr3_nt: TGCGCCAGCAGCCACCCGGGACAGGGAACGCAGTATTTT
cdr3_aa: CASSHPGQGTQYF

j_call: TRBJ2-5
d_call: -
clone_size: -
v_call: TRBV28
cdr3_length: 13
cdr3_nt: TGTGCCAGCAGGAACAGGTTCCAAGAGACCCAGTACTTC
cdr3_aa: CASRNRFQETQYF

j_call: TRBJ2-5
d_call: -
clone_size: -
v_call: TRBV5-5
cdr3_length: 13
cdr3_nt: TGTGCCAGCAGCTGGACAGTCCAAGAGACCCAGTACTTC
cdr3_aa: CASSWTVQETQYF

j_call: TRBJ2-2
d_call: -
clone_size: -
v_call: TRBV7-7
cdr3_length: 13
cdr3_nt: TGTGCCAGCCCGGGACCGATCACCGGGGAGCTGTTTTTT
cdr3_aa: CASPGPITGELFF

j_call: TRBJ1-2
d_call: -
clone_size: -
v_call: TRBV5-1
cdr3_length: 14
cdr3_nt: TGCGCCAGCAGCTTTAGCAGGGGAGCTAAGGACTACACCTTC
cdr3_aa: CASSFSRGAKDYTF

j_call: TRBJ2-1
d_call: TRBD2
clone_size: -
v_call: TRBV5-1
cdr3_length: 19
cdr3_nt: TGCGCCAGCAGCTTGTGGCTAGCGGGAGGAGGGACCTTCGGCAATGAGCAGTTCTTC
cdr3_aa: CASSLWLAGGGTFGNEQFF

j_call: TRBJ2-2
d_call: -
clone_size: few
v_call: TRBV27
cdr3_length: 12
cdr3_nt: TGTGCCAGCAGGTCAGGGACCGGGGAGCTGTTTTTT
cdr3_aa: CASRSGTGELFF

j_call: TRBJ1-4
d_call: -
clone_size: -
v_call: TRBV14
cdr3_length: 12
cdr3_nt: TGTGCCAGCAGTCGGCCGTGGGAAAAACTGTTTTTT
cdr3_aa: CASSRPWEKLFF

j_call: TRBJ2-5
d_call: -
clone_size: once
v_call: TRBV5-4
cdr3_length: 11
cdr3_nt: TGTGCCAGCAGCTTGTCGGAGACCCAGTACTTC
cdr3_aa: CASSLSETQYF

j_call: TRBJ2-2
d_call: -
clone_size: -
v_call: TRBV19
cdr3_length: 17
cdr3_nt: TGTGCCAGTAGTATAGTTTTCGGGCAGTCGAACACCGGGGAGCTGTTTTTT
cdr3_aa: CASSIVFGQSNTGELFF

j_call: TRBJ1-1
d_call: -
clone_size: -
v_call: TRBV5-4
cdr3_length: 13
cdr3_nt: TGTGCCAGCAGCCGTACAAGTAGCGCTGAAGCTTTCTTT
cdr3_aa: CASSRTSSAEAFF

j_call: TRBJ1-1
d_call: TRBD1
clone_size: -
v_call: TRBV7-8
cdr3_length: 17
cdr3_nt: TGTGCCAGCAGCTTAGCGCTGAGACAGGGCTTGAACACTGAAGCTTTCTTT
cdr3_aa: CASSLALRQGLNTEAFF

j_call: TRBJ2-1
d_call: TRBD2
clone_size: -
v_call: TRBV7-3
cdr3_length: 17
cdr3_nt: TGTGCCAGCAGCTTGACTAGCGGGAGGGCCCTCTACAATGAGCAGTTCTTC
cdr3_aa: CASSLTSGRALYNEQFF

j_call: TRBJ1-4
d_call: -
clone_size: -
v_call: TRBV4-1
cdr3_length: 17
cdr3_nt: TGCGCCAGCACGTTGAGGGGCCAGGGTCTAGGGGATGAAAAACTGTTTTTT
cdr3_aa: CASTLRGQGLGDEKLFF

j_call: TRBJ2-1
d_call: TRBD1
clone_size: once
v_call: TRBV7-8
cdr3_length: 12
cdr3_nt: TGTGCCAGCAGCTACCAGGGGGATGAGCAGTTCTTC
cdr3_aa: CASSYQGDEQFF

j_call: TRBJ2-2
d_call: -
clone_size: -
v_call: TRBV6-6
cdr3_length: 16
cdr3_nt: TGTGCCAGCAGTTCGTCGGGACTGATGAACACCGGGGAGCTGTTTTTT
cdr3_aa: CASSSSGLMNTGELFF

j_call: TRBJ1-1
d_call: -
clone_size: -
v_call: TRBV6-1
cdr3_length: 15
cdr3_nt: TGTGCCAGCAGTAGGATGATACGCCGGGCCGCCGAAGCTTTCTTT
cdr3_aa: CASSRMIRRAAEAFF

j_call: TRBJ2-3
d_call: TRBD1
clone_size: few
v_call: TRBV5-1
cdr3_length: 16
cdr3_nt: TGCGCCAGCAGCCTCCGGGCAGGGGGCCCCACAGATACGCAGTATTTT
cdr3_aa: CASSLRAGGPTDTQYF

j_call: TRBJ2-7
d_call: TRBD1
clone_size: -
v_call: TRBV18
cdr3_length: 15
cdr3_nt: TGTGCCAGCTCACCACTACCGGGACAGGGGTCCGAGCAGTACTTC
cdr3_aa: CASSPLPGQGSEQYF

j_call: TRBJ1-1
d_call: TRBD1
clone_size: -
v_call: TRBV29-1
cdr3_length: 13
cdr3_nt: TGCAGCGGGGGGACAGGGGGGAACACTGAAGCTTTCTTT
cdr3_aa: CSGGTGGNTEAFF

j_call: TRBJ1-2
d_call: -
clone_size: -
v_call: TRBV27
cdr3_length: 13
cdr3_nt: TGTGCCAGCGGGAGGGTAGCTAACTATGGCTACACCTTC
cdr3_aa: CASGRVANYGYTF

j_call: TRBJ2-7
d_call: TRBD2
clone_size: -
v_call: TRBV6-1
cdr3_length: 14
cdr3_nt: TGTGCCAGCAGACGGCGGGAGAGATCCTACGAGCAGTACTTC
cdr3_aa: CASRRRERSYEQYF

j_call: TRBJ2-2
d_call: TRBD2
clone_size: -
v_call: TRBV7-2
cdr3_length: 17
cdr3_nt: TGTGCCAGCAGCCTCCCGACCGGGACTAGTAACACCGGGGAGCTGTTTTTT
cdr3_aa: CASSLPTGTSNTGELFF

j_call: TRBJ2-7
d_call: -
clone_size: -
v_call: TRBV5-1
cdr3_length: 13
cdr3_nt: TGCGCCAGCAGCCCTCCCAGCCCCTACGAGCAGTACTTC
cdr3_aa: CASSPPSPYEQYF

j_call: TRBJ1-5
d_call: -
clone_size: -
v_call: TRBV7-2
cdr3_length: 15
cdr3_nt: TGTGCCAGCAGCTTAGTAACCAACGCAAATCAGCCCCAGCATTTT
cdr3_aa: CASSLVTNANQPQHF